One sample yielded the 12 T cell receptor beta chains listed below, sequenced in a study of STAT5B mutations in CD4+ large granular lymphocyte leukemia. The repertoire was sequenced with immunoSEQ multiplex PCR; TCRdb's copy has only in-frame clones and lacks some. The table shows approximately 49,000 clones, with just over 70% occurring only once. The sample comprised CD4+ T cells from blood buffy coats. The receptors originated from a human donor in good health.

The chain employs TRBV29-1 and TRBJ1-1; D is undetermined. Per the germline V gene, CDR1 is SQVTM and CDR2 is ANQGSEA. The CDR3 covers 12 residues. Trimming removed 7 bases from V and 11 bases from J, with 20 bases in between. The CDR3 here is CSARDTSTRAFF. The CDR3 DNA follows: TGCAGCGCAAGAGACACCAGCACTCGGGCTTTCTTT.

The V gene is TRBV2, the J gene TRBJ2-2; unclear D gene. From germline, CDR1 is SNHLY and CDR2 FYNNEI. The CDR3 spans 15 residues. V was trimmed by 1 base and J by 6 bases, leaving 12 bases between them. CDR3 residues: CASSEGTNSAGELFF. DNA for the CDR3: TGTGCCAGCAGTGAAGGGACCAACAGCGCCGGGGAGCTGTTTTTT. Filled out from reference TRBV2 and TRBJ2-2, the complete variable domain reads EPEVTQTPSHQVTQMGQEVILRCVPISNHLYFYWYRQILGQKVEFLVSFYNNEISEKSEIFDDQFSVERPDGSNFTLKIRSTKLEDSAMYFCASSEGTNSAGELFFGEGSRLTVL.

The chain carries TRBV5-1 and TRBJ1-1, with 10 bases matching TRBD1. This CDR3 region has 17 residues. Per germline, CDR1 SGHRS and CDR2 YFSETQ. Trimming cost V 4 bases and J 1 base; bases outside gene matches: 10. Here the CDR3 DNA reads TGCGCCAGCAGCCTGGAAGGGACAGGGGCCTCGAACACTGAAGCTTTCTTT. Amino acid sequence: CASSLEGTGASNTEAFF.

The rearrangement links TRBV11-2 to TRBJ2-5; 7 bases map to TRBD1. J lost 5 bases, V lost 6 bases, and 6 bases had no gene match. The CDR3 covers 13 residues. Germline V gene sequence: CDR1 SGHAT, CDR2 FQNNGV. CDR3 protein: CASRITGVETQYF. The CDR3 DNA is TGTGCCAGCAGAATTACAGGGGTGGAGACCCAGTACTTC.

The genes are TRBV21-1 and TRBJ2-7; the listed D gene, TRBD2, was not tested against the DNA. TRBV21-1 is classified as a pseudogene. CDR3 size: 13 residues. CDR3 region: CASSLGTNYEQYV. For the CDR3, the DNA is TGTGCCAGCAGCCTGGGGACTAACTACGAGCAGTACGTC.

This clone was counted once. The rearrangement joins TRBV19 to TRBJ2-2; 10 bases match TRBD2. With 7 bases clipped from V and 1 base from J, the junction kept 6 bases outside the gene matches. Germline V lookup: CDR1 LNHDA, CDR2 SQIVND (reference sequence). The CDR3 runs to 16 residues. CDR3: CASIKLAGGNTGELFF. CDR3 nucleotide sequence: TGTGCCAGTATCAAATTAGCGGGGGGGAACACCGGGGAGCTGTTTTTT.

The gene calls are TRBV11-2 and TRBJ2-2; 11 nucleotides align to TRBD1. After removal of 1 base from V and 2 bases from J, the junction contained 6 bases not matched to a gene. The CDR3 covers 18 residues. The V gene's germline CDR1 is SGHAT and CDR2 FQNNGV. The CDR3 sequence is CASSLGVGTGGNTGELFF. The CDR3, as DNA: TGTGCCAGCAGCTTAGGAGTAGGGACAGGGGGAAACACCGGGGAGCTGTTTTTT.

The chain links TRBV11-2 to TRBJ1-1; 8 nucleotides line up with TRBD1. This CDR3 region has 16 residues. V was clipped by 7 bases and J by 5 bases; unmatched bases: 15. Germline V gives CDR1 SGHAT, CDR2 FQNNGV. CDR3 in amino acids: CASTRGQGAFKTEAFF. In nucleotides, the CDR3 is TGTGCCAGCACCCGAGGACAGGGTGCATTTAAAACTGAAGCTTTCTTT.

The V and J genes are TRBV29-1 and TRBJ2-7; TRBD1 matches at 8 bases. The CDR3 length is 13 residues. Trimming took 0 bases from V and 6 from J; bases not matched to a gene: 4. Germline V gene sequence: CDR1 SQVTM, CDR2 ANQGSEA. The CDR3 DNA follows: TGCAGCGTTGAAGACGACAGGGGCCTCGAGCAGTACTTC. Translating gives CSVEDDRGLEQYF.

This clone was found once. The V call is TRBV15, the J call TRBJ2-2, with D hard to call. Germline CDR1 LNHNV, CDR2 YYDKDF (reference sequence). This CDR3 has 15 amino acids. The ends were cut back, 1 base at V and 5 bases at J, with 11 bases in the middle. CDR3 nucleotide sequence: TGTGCCACCAGCAGAGTCGACGACTTGACCGGGGAGCTGTTTTTT. The encoded protein is CATSRVDDLTGELFF.

The chain combines TRBV19 with TRBJ2-6, with a tentative D call TRBD1 (5 bases). Germline V gene lookup returns CDR1 LNHDA and CDR2 SQIVND (reference sequence). This CDR3 contains 15 residues. V was clipped by 5 bases and J by 4 bases, with 12 bases between them. The CDR3 DNA reads as TGTGCCAGTAGTCCCGACAGTTCCGGGGCCAACGTCCTGACTTTC. It specifies CASSPDSSGANVLTF.

This rearrangement joins TRBV5-8 to TRBJ1-5; D is unresolved. This CDR3 contains 14 residues. V was shortened by 3 bases and J by 7 bases, with 14 bases between the two germline ends. Germline CDR1 and CDR2: SGHTS and YDEGEE. Here the CDR3 reads CASSSSIEEQPQHF. The CDR3 nucleotides are TGTGCCAGCAGCTCGAGTATCGAAGAGCAGCCCCAGCATTTT.